This TCR beta chain was recorded in a study of somatic mutations in cytotoxic T cells in rheumatoid arthritis. CDR1 is MNHEY and CDR2 is SVGAGI in the germline V gene. This CDR3 has 15 amino acids. J lost 3 bases, V lost 6 bases, and 8 bases had no gene match. Points from the study as a whole: Age was associated with higher CD8+ clonality in rheumatoid arthritis patients, not in healthy controls.

This clone was counted between two and nine times. As yet, its antigen is unknown. Some clones are missing from TCRdb's copy, which holds only in-frame ones; the method was immunoSEQ multiplex PCR. The sample contains some 19,000 clones, approximately 83% of which appear only once. The chain combines TRBV6-5 with TRBJ1-2, with TRBD1 matching over 9 bases. The source material was CD8+ T cells sorted from blood. The TCR was taken from a man younger than 35 with rheumatoid arthritis. CDR3 in amino acids: CASSLGQGVDYGYTF. The CDR3 nucleotides are TGTGCCAGCAGCCTGGGACAGGGTGTCGACTATGGCTACACCTTC.